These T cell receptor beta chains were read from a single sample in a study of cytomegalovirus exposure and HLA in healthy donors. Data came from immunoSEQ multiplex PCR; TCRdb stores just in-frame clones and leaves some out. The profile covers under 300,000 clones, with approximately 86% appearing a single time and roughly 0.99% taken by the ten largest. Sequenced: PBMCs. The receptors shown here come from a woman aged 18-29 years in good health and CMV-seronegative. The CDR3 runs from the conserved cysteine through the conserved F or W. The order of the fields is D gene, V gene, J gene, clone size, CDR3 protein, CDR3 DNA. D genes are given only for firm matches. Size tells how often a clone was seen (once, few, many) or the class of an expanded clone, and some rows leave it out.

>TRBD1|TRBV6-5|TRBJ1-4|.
CASSSNGQGRGEKLFF
TGTGCCAGCAGTTCCAACGGACAGGGAAGGGGTGAAAAACTGTTTTTT
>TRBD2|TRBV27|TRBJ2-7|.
CASSLSTSGKYEQYF
TGTGCCAGCAGTTTATCGACTAGCGGGAAGTACGAGCAGTACTTC
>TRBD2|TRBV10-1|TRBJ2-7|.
CASSELAGGTYEQYF
TGCGCCAGCAGTGAGCTAGCGGGGGGAACCTACGAGCAGTACTTC
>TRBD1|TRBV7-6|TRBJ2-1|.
CASSLGDRALALYNEQFF
TGTGCCAGCAGCTTAGGCGACAGGGCCCTAGCTCTTTACAATGAGCAGTTCTTC
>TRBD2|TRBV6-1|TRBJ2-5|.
CASKRTSGGWETQYF
TGTGCCAGCAAAAGGACTAGCGGGGGGTGGGAGACCCAGTACTTC
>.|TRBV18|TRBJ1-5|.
CASSPVEGNQPQHF
TGTGCCAGCTCCCCTGTGGAGGGGAATCAGCCCCAGCATTTT
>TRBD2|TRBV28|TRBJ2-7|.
CASSTSGYEQYF
TGTGCCAGCTCGACTAGCGGATACGAGCAGTACTTC
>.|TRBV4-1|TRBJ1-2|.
CASSQDPTGTANYGYTF
TGCGCCAGCAGCCAAGATCCGACAGGAACAGCTAACTATGGCTACACCTTC
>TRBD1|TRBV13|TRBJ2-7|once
CASSPLQQGWQYF
TGTGCCAGCAGCCCGCTTCAACAGGGGTGGCAGTACTTC
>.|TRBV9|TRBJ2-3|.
CASNGGLSTDTQYF
TGTGCCAGCAACGGGGGACTCAGCACAGATACGCAGTATTTT
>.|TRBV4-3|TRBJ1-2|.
CASSRAGGVVDYGYTF
TGCGCCAGCAGCCGGGCCGGAGGGGTAGTGGACTATGGCTACACCTTC
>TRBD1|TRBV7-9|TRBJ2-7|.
CASSTALGDRVHEQYF
TGTGCCAGCAGCACAGCTCTCGGGGACAGGGTCCACGAGCAGTACTTC
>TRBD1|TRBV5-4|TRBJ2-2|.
CASSSRQGPGELFF
TGTGCCAGCAGCTCTAGACAGGGACCCGGGGAGCTGTTTTTT
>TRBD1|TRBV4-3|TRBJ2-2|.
CASSSPQGVTGELFF
TGCGCCAGCAGCAGCCCCCAGGGGGTCACCGGGGAGCTGTTTTTT
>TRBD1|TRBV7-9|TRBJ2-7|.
CASSLEGGQGHEQYF
TGTGCCAGCAGCTTAGAGGGCGGACAGGGCCACGAGCAGTACTTC
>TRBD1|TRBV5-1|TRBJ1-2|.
CASSGDSYGYTF
TGCGCCAGCAGCGGGGACAGCTATGGCTACACCTTC
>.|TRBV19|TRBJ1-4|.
CASRKGGGTNEKLFF
TGTGCCAGTAGGAAGGGAGGTGGAACTAATGAAAAACTGTTTTTT
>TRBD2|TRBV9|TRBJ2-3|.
CASSARLAGDTDTQYF
TGTGCCAGCAGCGCAAGACTAGCGGGAGATACAGATACGCAGTATTTT
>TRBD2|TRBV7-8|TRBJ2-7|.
CASSLGAGGLGYEQYF
TGTGCCAGCAGCTTAGGAGCGGGGGGTTTAGGTTACGAGCAGTACTTC
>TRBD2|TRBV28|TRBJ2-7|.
CASTPGGLASYEQYF
TGTGCCAGCACCCCTGGGGGACTAGCGTCCTACGAGCAGTACTTC
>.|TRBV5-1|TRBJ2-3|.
CASSGGTASTDTQYF
TGCGCCAGCAGCGGCGGGACCGCCAGCACAGATACGCAGTATTTT
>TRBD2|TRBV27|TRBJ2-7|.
CASSLVGTSGVKEQYF
TGTGCCAGCAGTTTAGTCGGGACTAGCGGGGTTAAGGAGCAGTACTTC
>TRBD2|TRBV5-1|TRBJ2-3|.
CASSRLAGVLADTQYF
TGCGCCAGCAGTAGACTAGCGGGGGTGCTAGCAGATACGCAGTATTTT
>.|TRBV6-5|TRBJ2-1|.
CASSSGTPYNEQFF
TGTGCCAGCAGTTCCGGGACACCTTACAATGAGCAGTTCTTC
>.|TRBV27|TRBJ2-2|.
CASSSGLPTGELFF
TGTGCCAGCAGTTCCGGACTCCCCACCGGGGAGCTGTTTTTT
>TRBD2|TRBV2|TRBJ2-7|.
CASPGLQYSYEQYF
TGTGCCAGCCCGGGACTACAATACTCCTACGAGCAGTACTTC
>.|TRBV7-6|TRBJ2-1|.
CASSLSERYEQFF
TGTGCCAGCAGCCTTTCGGAGAGATACGAGCAGTTCTTC
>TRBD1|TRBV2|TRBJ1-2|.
CASSGTGGLQGYTF
TGTGCCAGCAGTGGTACAGGGGGGCTTCAGGGCTACACCTTC
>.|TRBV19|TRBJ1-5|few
CASTVGGASNQPQHF
TGTGCCAGTACTGTGGGAGGGGCTAGCAATCAGCCCCAGCATTTT
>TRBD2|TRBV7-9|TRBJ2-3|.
CASTRGAGRAYISTDTQYF
TGTGCCAGCACCCGGGGGGCCGGGAGGGCCTATATAAGCACAGATACGCAGTATTTT
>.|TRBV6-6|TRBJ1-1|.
CASSQGRLEAFF
TGTGCCAGCAGCCAGGGTCGGCTTGAAGCTTTCTTT
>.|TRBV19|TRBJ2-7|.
CASSPPGLPPYEQYF
TGTGCCAGTAGTCCACCGGGACTGCCACCCTACGAGCAGTACTTC
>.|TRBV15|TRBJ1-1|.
CATSRERVPTEAFF
TGTGCCACCAGCAGAGAGAGGGTTCCGACTGAAGCTTTCTTT
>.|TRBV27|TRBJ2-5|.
CASSLSRGETQYF
TGTGCCAGCAGTTTATCCAGAGGAGAGACCCAGTACTTC
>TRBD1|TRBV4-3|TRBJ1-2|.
CASSQDYRGAHGYTF
TGCGCCAGCAGCCAAGATTACAGGGGAGCCCATGGCTACACCTTC
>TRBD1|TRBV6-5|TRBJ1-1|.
CASSRPQGAGTEAFF
TGTGCCAGCAGCCGACCACAGGGGGCCGGCACTGAAGCTTTCTTT
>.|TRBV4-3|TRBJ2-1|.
CASSQEGGLGNEQFF
TGCGCCAGCAGCCAAGAAGGGGGTCTGGGCAATGAGCAGTTCTTC
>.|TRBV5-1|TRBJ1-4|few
CASKDRSQTNEKLFF
TGCGCCAGCAAAGACAGGTCCCAAACTAATGAAAAACTGTTTTTT
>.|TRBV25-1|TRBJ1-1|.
CASSGFLEGETEAFF
TGTGCCAGCAGTGGGTTTTTGGAGGGCGAGACTGAAGCTTTCTTT
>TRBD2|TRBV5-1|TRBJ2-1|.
CASSLGLAGQSSYNEQFF
TGCGCCAGCAGCTTGGGACTAGCGGGGCAAAGCTCCTACAATGAGCAGTTCTTC
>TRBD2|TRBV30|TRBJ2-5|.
CAWSPGGIQETQYF
TGTGCCTGGAGCCCGGGGGGGATCCAAGAGACCCAGTACTTC
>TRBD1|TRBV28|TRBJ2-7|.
CASRQQGGYEQYF
TGTGCCAGCAGGCAACAGGGGGGTTACGAGCAGTACTTC
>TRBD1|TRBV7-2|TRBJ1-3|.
CASSNSGTGGSGNTIYF
TGTGCCAGCAGCAACTCCGGGACAGGGGGCTCTGGAAACACCATATATTTT
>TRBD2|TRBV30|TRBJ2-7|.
CAWLAGGGYEQYF
TGTGCCTGGTTAGCGGGAGGGGGCTACGAGCAGTACTTC
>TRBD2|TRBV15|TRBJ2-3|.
CATRVAGATDTQYF
TGTGCCACCCGAGTAGCGGGAGCCACAGATACGCAGTATTTT
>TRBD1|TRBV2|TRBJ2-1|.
CAIGDRGNYNEQFF
TGTGCCATCGGGGACAGGGGCAATTACAATGAGCAGTTCTTC
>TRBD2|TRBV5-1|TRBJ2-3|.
CASSLVTSGPDTQYF
TGCGCCAGCAGCTTGGTAACTAGCGGGCCAGATACGCAGTATTTT
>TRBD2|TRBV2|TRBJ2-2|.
CASKEEAGGTGELFF
TGTGCCAGCAAGGAGGAAGCGGGAGGCACCGGGGAGCTGTTTTTT
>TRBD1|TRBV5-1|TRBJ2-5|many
CASSLQGYAETQYF
TGCGCCAGCAGCTTACAGGGGTATGCGGAGACCCAGTACTTC
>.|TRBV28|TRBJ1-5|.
CATRTQGRSINQPQHF
TGTGCCACCCGGACGCAGGGTCGAAGTATCAATCAGCCCCAGCATTTT
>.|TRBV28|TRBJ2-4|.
CASSSNSGGGNF
TGTGCCAGCAGTTCGAACTCGGGTGGGGGGAACTTC
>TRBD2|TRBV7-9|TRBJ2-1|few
CASSGIAGGPLEQFF
TGTGCCAGCAGCGGAATAGCGGGAGGGCCCCTGGAGCAGTTCTTC